This TCR beta chain was identified during a study of blood T cell repertoires in COVID-19. Study summary: COVID-19 samples from acute and convalescent phases originated in the United States, Italy and Spain. Sample material is recorded as cDNA or gDNA derived from T cells, B-cell-depleted T cells, or PBMCs.

In the original workflow: The assay estimated nucleated cells by amplifying reference gene primers. The assay was immunoSEQ multiplex PCR, and TCRdb's table has in-frame clones only and misses some. V, J and clone size derive from that table, while D and trimming were established from the DNA sequence. This sample yields 95,000 to 150,000 clones, of which around four fifths are seen a single time; around a quarter belongs to the top ten. CDR1 is MNHEY and CDR2 is SVGEGT in the germline V gene. Trimming removed 4 bases from V and 0 bases from J, with 13 bases in between. The CDR3 is 15 amino acids. Sequencing used peripheral blood. The TCR was taken from a human donor in a cohort sampled during active COVID-19. The gene calls are TRBV6-2 or TRBV6-3 and TRBJ2-7; perhaps TRBD1 as D (6 bases). CDR3 loop: CASSSIDRSSYEQYF. The DNA of the CDR3 is TGTGCCAGCAGTTCCATAGACAGGAGCTCCTACGAGCAGTACTTC.